The 14 T cell receptor beta chains below were found in one sample sequenced in a study of lymphopenia after photon versus proton radiotherapy. This table comes from immunoSEQ multiplex PCR, and its TCRdb copy is limited to in-frame clones, with some not included. The sample includes under 75,000 clones, roughly 90% seen only once; the top ten take around 2.2%. The sequencing here drew on peripheral blood, taken from a patient treated with photon-based radiotherapy. Every receptor here comes from a woman aged 35 to 49 with cholangiocarcinoma.

The chain combines TRBV5-6 with TRBJ2-1, with D perhaps given as TRBD1 or TRBD2 (7 bases each). The CDR3 sequence is 13 residues long. Germline CDR1 is SGHDT and CDR2 is YYEEEE. V was trimmed by 5 bases and J by 5 bases, leaving 11 bases between them. The CDR3 nucleotides read TGTGCCAGCAGGCAGGGGGGGAACAATGAGCAGTTCTTC. As protein: CASRQGGNNEQFF.

The rearrangement uses TRBV7-2 and TRBJ1-2, with TRBD1 matching 10 bases. Germline loops: CDR1 SGHTA, CDR2 FQGNSA. The junction had 5 bases not matched to a gene; V was cut back by 5 bases and J by 5 bases. The CDR3 is 14 amino acids. Here the CDR3 DNA reads TGTGCCAGCAGCGCCGGGACAGGGGTGTATGGCTACACCTTC. As protein: CASSAGTGVYGYTF.

V usage is TRBV5-5 and J usage is TRBJ1-5, with a tentative D call TRBD1 (5 bases). Germline V lookup: CDR1 SGHKS, CDR2 YYEKEE (reference sequence). This CDR3 is 15 amino acids long. Trimming removed 4 bases at V and 0 bases at J, with 11 bases between. CDR3 amino acids: CASSKDNYSNQPQHF. The CDR3 DNA reads as TGTGCCAGCAGCAAGGACAACTATAGCAATCAGCCCCAGCATTTT.

The rearrangement joins TRBV2 to TRBJ1-2, with 7 bases identical to TRBD1. The J segment lost 8 bases and the V segment lost 3 bases, leaving 6 bases of the junction unmatched. The germline V gene has CDR1 SNHLY and CDR2 FYNNEI. This CDR3 region has 13 residues. The DNA of the CDR3 is TGTGCCAGCAGTGATGGCAGGGGGAGAGGCTACACCTTC. Amino acids: CASSDGRGRGYTF.

The CDR3 loop reads CASSPGDNLVANVLTF. CDR3 in DNA: TGTGCCAGCAGCCCTGGGGACAACCTTGTGGCCAACGTCCTGACTTTC. J is TRBJ2-6 and V is TRBV9; D perhaps matches TRBD1 (6 bases). Germline lookup yields CDR1 SGDLS and CDR2 YYNGEE. CDR3 length: 16 amino acids. V shed 4 bases and J shed 6 bases, with 17 bases lying between them.

CDR3: CASSQRLAPDTQYF. The CDR3 nucleotides read TGTGCCAGCAGTCAAAGACTAGCACCCGATACGCAGTATTTT. V and J are TRBV27 and TRBJ2-3; the match to TRBD2 covers 7 bases. The CDR3 is made up of 14 amino acids. V gave up 5 bases and J gave up 6 bases; unmatched junction bases: 8. Germline values: CDR1 MNHEY, CDR2 SMNVEV (reference sequence).

V usage is TRBV7-2 and J usage is TRBJ2-2; weak D call: TRBD1 (5 bases). Trimming left V 6 bases short and J 3 bases short, with 20 bases between. Germline values: CDR1 SGHTA, CDR2 FQGNSA. The CDR3 loop spans 17 amino acids. CDR3 DNA sequence: TGTGCCAGCAGGCCACAGGCTTCCAGTAGGGACACCGGGGAGCTGTTTTTT. It codes for CASRPQASSRDTGELFF.

The chain couples TRBV11-3 to TRBJ2-1; 10 nucleotides align to TRBD2. The germline V gene has CDR1 SGHNT and CDR2 YENEEA. This CDR3 is built from 16 residues. V was pared by 0 bases and J by 9 bases, with 8 bases of the junction left unmatched. The CDR3: CASSLEGSGRPSEQFF. The CDR3 DNA sequence: TGTGCCAGCAGCTTAGAAGGTAGCGGGAGGCCTTCTGAGCAGTTCTTC.

The V call is TRBV27, the J call TRBJ1-2; D is perhaps TRBD1 (5 bases). Germline V lookup: CDR1 MNHEY, CDR2 SMNVEV (reference sequence). V was clipped by 2 bases and J by 4 bases, with 14 bases between them. This CDR3 spans 15 amino acids. The CDR3 sequence is CASSLQGTGGYGYTF. CDR3 DNA sequence: TGTGCCAGCAGTTTACAGGGAACGGGAGGCTATGGCTACACCTTC.

This chain links TRBV9 with TRBJ1-6; 9 nucleotides align to TRBD1. The CDR3 totals 14 residues. The V gene end was trimmed by 3 bases and the J gene end by 9 bases; junction bases not matched to a gene: 4. CDR1 is SGDLS and CDR2 is YYNGEE in the germline V gene. The CDR3 DNA sequence: TGTGCCAGCAGCGCCGGACAGGGGACTTCACCCCTCCACTTT. Its protein product is CASSAGQGTSPLHF.

The V gene is TRBV5-1, the J gene TRBJ2-1; 15 positions agree with TRBD2. The J segment lost 4 bases and the V segment lost 4 bases, leaving 15 bases of the junction unmatched. CDR1 is SGHRS and CDR2 is YFSETQ in the germline V gene. CDR3 size: 20 residues. The CDR3 DNA follows: TGCGCCAGCAGCGGCTCCCGTGGACTAGCGGGAGGGTTTTCGTACAATGAGCAGTTCTTC. Translation: CASSGSRGLAGGFSYNEQFF. Together with reference TRBV5-1 and TRBJ2-1, the CDR3 gives the full variable domain: KAGVTQTPRYLIKTRGQQVTLSCSPISGHRSVSWYQQTPGQGLQFLFEYFSETQRNKGNFPGRFSGRQFSNSRSEMNVSTLELGDSALYLCASSGSRGLAGGFSYNEQFFGPGTRLTVL.

The chain carries TRBV4-1 and TRBJ2-1; unclear D gene. Germline CDR1 reads MGHRA; CDR2 reads YSYEKL. CDR3 length equals 16 residues. Trimming removed 3 bases at V and 0 bases at J, with 12 bases between. The CDR3 bases are TGCGCCAGCAGCCATTCGAGCCCACTCTCCTACAATGAGCAGTTCTTC. This codes for CASSHSSPLSYNEQFF.

The rearrangement links TRBV4-2 to TRBJ1-2; D possibly corresponds to TRBD1 (6 bases). V lost 0 bases and J lost 8, with 16 bases in between. Germline-derived CDR1 and CDR2 are LGHNA and YNFKEQ. The CDR3 is 15 amino acids. The CDR3 is CASSQDLRGSWGYTF. CDR3 DNA sequence: TGTGCCAGCAGCCAAGATCTTAGGGGGAGTTGGGGCTACACCTTC.

The rearrangement uses TRBV4-1 and TRBJ1-1; a possible D gene is TRBD1 (6 bases). V lost 4 bases, J lost 1 base, and 13 bases lay in between. Germline V gives CDR1 MGHRA, CDR2 YSYEKL. The CDR3 consists of 15 residues. CDR3 in amino acids: CASSPYRDGNTEAFF. In DNA form, the CDR3 reads TGCGCCAGCAGCCCCTACAGGGATGGGAACACTGAAGCTTTCTTT.